A selection of T cell receptor beta chains follows, all from one sample in a study of response to subunit inactivated influenza vaccine. TCRdb independently ran MiXCR on the RT-PCR reads; one entry per CDR3 protein. The sample consists of about 570,000 distinct CDR3 sequences, approximately 10% of them appearing once. The same data also contributed to another study, on T cells expressing NK-cell markers.

This sample comprised PBMCs from blood, obtained on the day of vaccination. These receptors came from a man aged 45-65 years who received an inactivated influenza vaccine. CDR3s include the opening cysteine and the closing phenylalanine or tryptophan. A D gene is named only where the DNA matches it firmly. Where a row states a size, it is once, few, many or the class of an expanded clone; other rows omit it.

>many|TRBV5-1|-|TRBJ2-1
TGCGCCAGCAGCTTGCAGGGCCATGAGCAGTTCTTC
CASSLQGHEQFF
>few|TRBV20-1|TRBD2|TRBJ2-7
TGCAGTGCTTCAGCGGGGCTAGCGGGGACCTACGAGCAGTACTTC
CSASAGLAGTYEQYF
>-|TRBV24-1|-|TRBJ2-7
TGTGCCACCAGTGATCCCCCGACAGCCTCCTTGGTCTTC
CATSDPPTASLVF
>-|TRBV5-1|TRBD2|TRBJ2-3
TGCGCCAGCAGCCGGACCTTGACTAGCGGAGGAGGAGGCACAGATACGCAGTATTTT
CASSRTLTSGGGGTDTQYF
>-|TRBV5-1|-|TRBJ2-3
TGCGCCAGCAGGACGGGGGCCCCCGATACGCAGTATTTT
CASRTGAPDTQYF
>-|TRBV6-2/TRBV6-3|TRBD2|TRBJ2-1
TGTGCCAGCAGTTACTCTGCGGGGGGATACAATGAGCAGTTCTTC
CASSYSAGGYNEQFF
>few|TRBV5-1|-|TRBJ2-3
TGCGCCAGCAGCTTGGGCCTTTTCTACGGGGTCACAGATACGCAGTATTTT
CASSLGLFYGVTDTQYF
>-|TRBV20-1|-|TRBJ2-7
TGCAGTGCCCCACACAGAACCTACGAGCAGTACTTC
CSAPHRTYEQYF
>few|TRBV19|-|TRBJ2-5
TGTGCCAGTAGTATTGGACCAAGGGAGACCCAGTACTTC
CASSIGPRETQYF
>-|TRBV6-2/TRBV6-3|TRBD1|TRBJ2-1
TGTGCCAGCAGTTACACAGATGGGACAGGGTACACGGATAAAATGAGTCGGCAGTTCTTC
CASSYTDGTGYTDKMSRQFF
>few|TRBV7-9|-|TRBJ1-6
TGTGCCAGCACCCAGTCGGCTTATAATTCACCCCTCCACTTT
CASTQSAYNSPLHF
>many|TRBV29-1|-|TRBJ2-3
TGCAGCGGTCTAGTTGATTCAGATACGCAGTATTTT
CSGLVDSDTQYF
>-|TRBV6-1|-|TRBJ2-5
TGTGCCAGCAGCCAGCCCGGAAAGGCGTCGGTACAGACCCAGTACTTC
CASSQPGKASVQTQYF
>-|TRBV20-1|-|TRBJ2-5
TGCAGTGCTAGCCTACAGGGACCTCAAGAGACCCAGTACTTC
CSASLQGPQETQYF